The TCR beta chain described here comes from a study of long-term antiretroviral therapy in people with HIV. The germline V and J ends were trimmed by 0 bases and 0 bases, with 9 bases remaining between them. CDR1 GTSNPN and CDR2 SVGIG come from the germline V gene (reference sequence). The CDR3 runs to 14 residues. Version v3.0 of the immunoSEQ assay ran at survey level. What sequencing targeted per sample was roughly 40,000-50,000 T-cell genomes. The assay was immunoSEQ multiplex PCR, and TCRdb's table has in-frame clones only and misses some. The sample records 35,000 to 40,000 clones, 80% to 90% being singletons.

The rearrangement joins TRBV30 to TRBJ2-7, with D tentatively TRBD2 (6 bases). The sequence derives from a man younger than 35 with HIV. The material sequenced was unsorted PBMCs, taken 2.2 years after starting antiretroviral therapy. CDR3 protein: CAWSVSGSSYEQYF. In DNA form, the CDR3 reads TGTGCCTGGAGTGTCTCCGGGAGCTCCTACGAGCAGTACTTC.